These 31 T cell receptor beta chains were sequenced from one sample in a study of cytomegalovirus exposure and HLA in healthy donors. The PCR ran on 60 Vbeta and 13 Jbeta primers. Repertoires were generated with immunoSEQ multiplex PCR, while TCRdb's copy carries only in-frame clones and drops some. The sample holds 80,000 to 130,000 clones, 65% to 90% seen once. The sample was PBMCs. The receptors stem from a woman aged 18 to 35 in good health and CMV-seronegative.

The chain's CDR3 is CASSQQAVEGNEQFF. The DNA of the CDR3 is TGTGCCAGCAGCCAACAGGCTGTGGAGGGGAATGAGCAGTTCTTC. This chain uses TRBV4-2 with TRBJ2-1; possibly TRBD2 for D (6 bases). CDR3 length equals 15 residues. V gave up 2 bases and J gave up 7 bases, with 15 bases separating them. The germline gives CDR1 LGHNA, CDR2 YNFKEQ.

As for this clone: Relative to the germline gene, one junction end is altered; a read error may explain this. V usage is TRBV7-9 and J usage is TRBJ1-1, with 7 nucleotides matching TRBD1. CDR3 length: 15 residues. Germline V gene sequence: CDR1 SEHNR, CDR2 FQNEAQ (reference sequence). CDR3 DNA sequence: TGTTCCAGCAGCCTGCACAGGGGCCCCGGCGAAGAAGCTTTCTTT. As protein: CSSSLHRGPGEEAFF.

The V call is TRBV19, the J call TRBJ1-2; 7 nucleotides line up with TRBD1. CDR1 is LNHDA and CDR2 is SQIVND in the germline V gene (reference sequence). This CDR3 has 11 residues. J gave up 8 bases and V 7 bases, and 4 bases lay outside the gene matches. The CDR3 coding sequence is TGTGCCAGTACCAACAGGGGAGGCTACACCTTC. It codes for CASTNRGGYTF. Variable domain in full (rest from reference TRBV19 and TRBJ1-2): DGGITQSPKYLFRKEGQNVTLSCEQNLNHDAMYWYRQDPGQGLRLIYYSQIVNDFQKGDIAEGYSVSREKKESFPLTVTSAQKNPTAFYLCASTNRGGYTFGSGTRLTVV.

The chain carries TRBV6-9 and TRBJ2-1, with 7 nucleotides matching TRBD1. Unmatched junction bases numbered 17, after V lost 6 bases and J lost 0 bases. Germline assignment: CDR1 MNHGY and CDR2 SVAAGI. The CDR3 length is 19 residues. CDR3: CASRPNPGQRVSSYNEQFF. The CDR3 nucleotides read TGTGCCAGCAGACCGAATCCGGGACAGAGAGTAAGCTCCTACAATGAGCAGTTCTTC.

The CDR3 bases are TGTGCCAGCAGCGATAGCGGGGGGAGCTCCTACGAGCAGTACTTC. Its protein product is CASSDSGGSSYEQYF. The chain combines TRBV5-5 with TRBJ2-7; 10 nucleotides agree with TRBD2. The CDR3 is made up of 15 amino acids. J lost 0 bases, V lost 4 bases, and 4 bases had no gene match. Germline loops: CDR1 SGHKS, CDR2 YYEKEE (reference sequence).

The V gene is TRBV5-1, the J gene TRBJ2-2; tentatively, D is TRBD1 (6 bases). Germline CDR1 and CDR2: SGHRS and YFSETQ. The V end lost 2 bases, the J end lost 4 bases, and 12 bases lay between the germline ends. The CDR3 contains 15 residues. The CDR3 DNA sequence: TGCGCCAGCAGCTTCAGGGGATCTCGCACCGGGGAGCTGTTTTTT. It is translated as CASSFRGSRTGELFF.

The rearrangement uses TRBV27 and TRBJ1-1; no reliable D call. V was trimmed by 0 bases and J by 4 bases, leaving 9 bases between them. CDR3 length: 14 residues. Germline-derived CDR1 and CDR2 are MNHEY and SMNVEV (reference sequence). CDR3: CASSLSLRSTEAFF. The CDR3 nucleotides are TGTGCCAGCAGTTTATCGTTGCGGAGCACTGAAGCTTTCTTT.

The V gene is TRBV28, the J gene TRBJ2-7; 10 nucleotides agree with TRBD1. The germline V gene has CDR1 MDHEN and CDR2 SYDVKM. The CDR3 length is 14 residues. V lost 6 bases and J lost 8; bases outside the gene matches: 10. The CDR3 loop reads CASSRRQGAVQQYF. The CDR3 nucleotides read TGTGCCAGCAGCCGGCGACAGGGGGCCGTCCAGCAGTACTTC. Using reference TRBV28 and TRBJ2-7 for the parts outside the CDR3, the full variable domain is DVKVTQSSRYLVKRTGEKVFLECVQDMDHENMFWYRQDPGLGLRLIYFSYDVKMKEKGDIPEGYSVSREKKERFSLILESASTNQTSMYLCASSRRQGAVQQYFGPGTRLTVT.

CDR3 DNA sequence: TGTGCCAGCAGTTTAATCTCTCCAGATGAGCAGTTCTTC. The encoded protein is CASSLISPDEQFF. The chain joins TRBV28 to TRBJ2-1; D gene unclear. Germline V gene lookup returns CDR1 MDHEN and CDR2 SYDVKM. Deletions cut 2 bases from V and 8 bases from J, with 10 bases between. This CDR3 spans 13 amino acids.

CDR3 protein: CASSYSGWDRAGYTF. The DNA for the CDR3 is TGTGCCAGCAGTTACTCGGGGTGGGACAGGGCTGGCTACACCTTC. V is TRBV6-6 and J is TRBJ1-2; 9 positions match TRBD1. This CDR3 contains 15 residues. J was trimmed by 7 bases and V by 0 bases; bases with no gene match: 6. Germline CDR1 is MNHNY and CDR2 is SVGAGI (reference sequence).

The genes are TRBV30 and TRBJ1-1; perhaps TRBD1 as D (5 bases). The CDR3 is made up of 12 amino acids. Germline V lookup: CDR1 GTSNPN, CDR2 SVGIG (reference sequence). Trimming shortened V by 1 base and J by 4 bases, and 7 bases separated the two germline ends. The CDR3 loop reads CAWSGGGTEAFF. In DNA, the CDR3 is TGTGCCTGGAGTGGGGGCGGCACTGAAGCTTTCTTT.

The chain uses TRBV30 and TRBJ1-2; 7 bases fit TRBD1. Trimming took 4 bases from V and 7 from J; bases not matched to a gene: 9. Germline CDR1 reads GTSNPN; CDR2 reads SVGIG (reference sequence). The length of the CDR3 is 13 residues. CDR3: CAWTLDRRGGYTF. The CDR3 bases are TGTGCCTGGACTTTGGACAGGAGGGGTGGCTACACCTTC.

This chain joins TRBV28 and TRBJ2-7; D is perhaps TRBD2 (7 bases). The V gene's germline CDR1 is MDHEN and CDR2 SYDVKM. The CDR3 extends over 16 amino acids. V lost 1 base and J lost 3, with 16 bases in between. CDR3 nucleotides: TGTGCCAGCAGTTTATACGGGGGGCCGGGGTACTACGAGCAGTACTTC. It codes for CASSLYGGPGYYEQYF.

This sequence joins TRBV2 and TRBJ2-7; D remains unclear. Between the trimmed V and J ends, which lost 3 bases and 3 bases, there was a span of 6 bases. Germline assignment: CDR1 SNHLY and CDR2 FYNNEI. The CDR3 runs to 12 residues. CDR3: CASSDRYYEQYF. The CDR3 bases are TGTGCCAGCAGTGACAGGTACTACGAGCAGTACTTC. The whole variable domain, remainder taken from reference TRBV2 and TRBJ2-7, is EPEVTQTPSHQVTQMGQEVILRCVPISNHLYFYWYRQILGQKVEFLVSFYNNEISEKSEIFDDQFSVERPDGSNFTLKIRSTKLEDSAMYFCASSDRYYEQYFGPGTRLTVT.

CDR3 residues: CASSLRGTSGHNEQFF. In nucleotides, the CDR3 is TGTGCCAGCAGCTTAAGGGGGACTAGCGGGCACAATGAGCAGTTCTTC. The J gene is TRBJ2-1, the V gene TRBV7-3; 12 bases fit TRBD2. This CDR3 has 16 residues. In germline, CDR1 is SGHTA, CDR2 FQGTGA. The V and J ends lost 1 base and 5 bases, in that order; junction bases with no gene match: 3.

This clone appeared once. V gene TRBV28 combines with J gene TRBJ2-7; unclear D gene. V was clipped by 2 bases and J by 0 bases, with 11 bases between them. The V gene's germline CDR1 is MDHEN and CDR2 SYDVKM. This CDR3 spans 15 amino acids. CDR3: CASSLRSRSSYEQYF. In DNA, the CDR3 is TGTGCCAGCAGTTTACGCTCACGGAGCTCCTACGAGCAGTACTTC. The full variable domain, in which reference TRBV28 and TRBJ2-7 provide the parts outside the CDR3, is DVKVTQSSRYLVKRTGEKVFLECVQDMDHENMFWYRQDPGLGLRLIYFSYDVKMKEKGDIPEGYSVSREKKERFSLILESASTNQTSMYLCASSLRSRSSYEQYFGPGTRLTVT.

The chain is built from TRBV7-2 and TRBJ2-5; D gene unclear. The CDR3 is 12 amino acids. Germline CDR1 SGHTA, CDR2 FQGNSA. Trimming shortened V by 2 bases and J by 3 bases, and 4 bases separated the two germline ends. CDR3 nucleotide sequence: TGTGCCAGCAGCTTATCCAAAGAGACCCAGTACTTC. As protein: CASSLSKETQYF.

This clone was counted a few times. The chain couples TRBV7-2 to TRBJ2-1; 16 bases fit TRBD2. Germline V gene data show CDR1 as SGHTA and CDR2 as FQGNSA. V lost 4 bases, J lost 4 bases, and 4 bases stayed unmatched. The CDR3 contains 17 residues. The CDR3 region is CASSSGTSGGVYNEQFF. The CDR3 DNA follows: TGTGCCAGCAGCTCCGGGACTAGCGGGGGGGTTTACAATGAGCAGTTCTTC.

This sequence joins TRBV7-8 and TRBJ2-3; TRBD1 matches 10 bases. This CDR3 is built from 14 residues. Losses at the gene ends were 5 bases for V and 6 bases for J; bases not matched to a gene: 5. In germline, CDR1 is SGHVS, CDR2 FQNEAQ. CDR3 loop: CASSVTGQGDTQYF. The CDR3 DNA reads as TGTGCCAGCAGCGTTACGGGACAGGGGGATACGCAGTATTTT.

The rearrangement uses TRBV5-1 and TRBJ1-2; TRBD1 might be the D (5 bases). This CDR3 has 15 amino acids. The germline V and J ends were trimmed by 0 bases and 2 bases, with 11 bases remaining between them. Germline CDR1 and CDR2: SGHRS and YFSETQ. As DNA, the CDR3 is TGCGCCAGCAGCTTGGAGGGCAGGGCAAACTATGGCTACACCTTC. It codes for CASSLEGRANYGYTF.

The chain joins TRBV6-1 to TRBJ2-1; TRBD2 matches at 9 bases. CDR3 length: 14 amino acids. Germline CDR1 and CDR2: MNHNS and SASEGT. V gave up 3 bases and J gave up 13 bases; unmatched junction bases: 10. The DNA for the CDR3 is TGTGCCAGCAGTGAGCCGGGACTAGCTACCTTCCAGTTCTTC. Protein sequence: CASSEPGLATFQFF.

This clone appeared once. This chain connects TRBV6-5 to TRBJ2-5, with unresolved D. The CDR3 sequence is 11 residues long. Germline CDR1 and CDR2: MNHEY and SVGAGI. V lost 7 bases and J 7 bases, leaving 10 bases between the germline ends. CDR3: CASTRSRTQYF. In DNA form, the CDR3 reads TGTGCCAGCACGAGGAGCCGGACCCAGTACTTC.

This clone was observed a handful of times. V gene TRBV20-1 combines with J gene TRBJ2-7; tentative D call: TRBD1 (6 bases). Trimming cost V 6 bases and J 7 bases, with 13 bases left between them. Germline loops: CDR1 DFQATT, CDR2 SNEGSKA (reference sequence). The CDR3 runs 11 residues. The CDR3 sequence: CSALQGREQYF. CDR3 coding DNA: TGCAGTGCGCTACAGGGACGAGAGCAGTACTTC.

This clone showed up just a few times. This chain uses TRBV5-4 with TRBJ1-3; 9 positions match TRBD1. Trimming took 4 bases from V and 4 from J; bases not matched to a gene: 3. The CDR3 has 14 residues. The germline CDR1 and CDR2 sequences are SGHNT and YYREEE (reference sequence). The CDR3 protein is CASSTGQGGNTIYF. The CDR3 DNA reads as TGTGCCAGCAGCACAGGACAGGGGGGAAACACCATATATTTT.

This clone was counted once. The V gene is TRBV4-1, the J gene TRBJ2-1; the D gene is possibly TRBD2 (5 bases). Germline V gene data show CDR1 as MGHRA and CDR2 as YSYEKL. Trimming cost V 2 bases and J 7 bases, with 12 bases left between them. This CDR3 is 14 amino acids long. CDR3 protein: CASSQRKTGNEQFF. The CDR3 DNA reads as TGCGCCAGCAGCCAACGTAAAACGGGGAATGAGCAGTTCTTC.

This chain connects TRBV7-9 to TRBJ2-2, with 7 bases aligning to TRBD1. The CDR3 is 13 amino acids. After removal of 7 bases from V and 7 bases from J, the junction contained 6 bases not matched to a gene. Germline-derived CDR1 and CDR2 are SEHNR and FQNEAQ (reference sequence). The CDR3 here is CASIKQGIGELFF. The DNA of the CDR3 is TGTGCCAGCATCAAACAGGGGATCGGGGAGCTGTTTTTT. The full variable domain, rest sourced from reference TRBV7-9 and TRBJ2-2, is DTGVSQNPRHKITKRGQNVTFRCDPISEHNRLYWYRQTLGQGPEFLTYFQNEAQLEKSRLLSDRFSAERPKGSFSTLEIQRTEQGDSAMYLCASIKQGIGELFFGEGSRLTVL.

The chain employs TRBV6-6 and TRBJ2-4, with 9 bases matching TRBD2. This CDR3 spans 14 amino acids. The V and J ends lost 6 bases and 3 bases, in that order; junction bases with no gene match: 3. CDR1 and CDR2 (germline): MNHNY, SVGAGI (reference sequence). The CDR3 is CASSGGGGKNIQYF. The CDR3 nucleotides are TGTGCCAGCAGCGGCGGGGGGGGCAAAAACATTCAGTACTTC.

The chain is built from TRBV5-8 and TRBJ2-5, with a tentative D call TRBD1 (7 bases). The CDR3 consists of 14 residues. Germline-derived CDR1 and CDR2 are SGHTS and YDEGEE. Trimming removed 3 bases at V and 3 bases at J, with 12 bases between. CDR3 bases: TGTGCCAGCAGCTGGGGGGACAGCAAAGAGACCCAGTACTTC. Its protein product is CASSWGDSKETQYF.

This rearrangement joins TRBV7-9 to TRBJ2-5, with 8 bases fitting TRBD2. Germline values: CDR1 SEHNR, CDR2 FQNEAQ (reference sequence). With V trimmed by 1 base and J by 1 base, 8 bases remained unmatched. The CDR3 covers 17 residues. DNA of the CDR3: TGTGCCAGCAGCTTAGATCGTTTTAGCGGGGTCCAAGAGACCCAGTACTTC. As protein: CASSLDRFSGVQETQYF.

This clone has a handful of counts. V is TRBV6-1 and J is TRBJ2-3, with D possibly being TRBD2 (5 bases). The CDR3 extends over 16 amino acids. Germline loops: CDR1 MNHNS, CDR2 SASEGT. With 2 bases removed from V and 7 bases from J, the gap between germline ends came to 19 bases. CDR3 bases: TGTGCCAGCAGTGAATTCGTCCCGGGAACGGGCCATACGCAGTATTTT. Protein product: CASSEFVPGTGHTQYF.

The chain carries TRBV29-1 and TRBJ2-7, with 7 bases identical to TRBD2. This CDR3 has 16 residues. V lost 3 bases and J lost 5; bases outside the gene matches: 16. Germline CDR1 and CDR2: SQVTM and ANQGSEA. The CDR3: CSVEGGGGNVSDEQYF. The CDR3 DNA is TGCAGCGTTGAGGGGGGGGGAGGAAACGTGTCTGACGAGCAGTACTTC.